The rows below give T cell receptor beta chains drawn from one sample of a study of blood T cell repertoires in COVID-19. Assay: immunoSEQ multiplex PCR; the TCRdb copy retains only in-frame clones and omits some. The table has 81,000 or so clones, approximately 78% seen once. The specimen sequenced was peripheral blood. Receptors originate from a human donor in a cohort sampled during active COVID-19. Each CDR3 is given with its conserved first and last residue. The D gene is left open where the match is weak. The size entry is marked missing in some rows and otherwise reads once, few, many or a size class.

D: TRBD1; J: TRBJ1-4; V: TRBV7-9; size: .; CDR3: CASSSGTGGEKLFF; DNA: TGTGCCAGCAGCTCTGGGACAGGGGGCGAAAAACTGTTTTTT
D: .; J: TRBJ2-2; V: TRBV7-8; size: .; CDR3: CASSRGQRTGELFF; DNA: TGTGCCAGCAGCCGAGGACAGCGCACCGGGGAGCTGTTTTTT
D: .; J: TRBJ1-2; V: TRBV5-1; size: .; CDR3: CASSFDIGPYGYTF; DNA: TGCGCCAGCAGCTTTGACATAGGTCCCTATGGCTACACCTTC
D: TRBD2; J: TRBJ2-7; V: TRBV27; size: .; CDR3: CASSPQAGAYEQYF; DNA: TGTGCCAGCAGTCCCCAAGCGGGAGCCTACGAGCAGTACTTC
D: TRBD1; J: TRBJ1-5; V: TRBV23-1; size: .; CDR3: CASSPFRGFRQPQHF; DNA: TGCGCCAGCAGCCCATTCAGGGGGTTTCGTCAGCCCCAGCATTTT
D: .; J: TRBJ1-5; V: TRBV6-2/TRBV6-3; size: once; CDR3: CASSYQGGQPQHF; DNA: TGTGCCAGCAGTTACCAAGGCGGTCAGCCCCAGCATTTT
D: TRBD2; J: TRBJ2-5; V: TRBV5-1; size: .; CDR3: CASSQTSTETQYF; DNA: TGCGCCAGCAGTCAGACTAGCACGGAGACCCAGTACTTC
D: TRBD1; J: TRBJ1-2; V: TRBV6-6; size: once; CDR3: CASSNPGQADYGYTF; DNA: TGTGCCAGCAGCAACCCCGGACAGGCCGACTATGGCTACACCTTC
D: .; J: TRBJ1-2; V: TRBV27; size: .; CDR3: CASSSPAASNDGYTF; DNA: TGTGCCAGCAGTTCCCCCGCCGCGAGTAACGATGGCTACACCTTC
D: .; J: TRBJ2-5; V: TRBV4-3; size: .; CDR3: CASSLREQETQYF; DNA: TGCGCCAGCTCTTTGCGGGAACAAGAGACCCAGTACTTC
D: .; J: TRBJ1-5; V: TRBV18; size: .; CDR3: CASSPRTEPRQPQHF; DNA: TGTGCCAGCTCACCACGGACAGAGCCCCGTCAGCCCCAGCATTTT
D: .; J: TRBJ2-2; V: TRBV27; size: .; CDR3: CASSLTGYTGELFF; DNA: TGTGCCAGCAGTTTAACAGGGTACACCGGGGAGCTGTTTTTT
D: TRBD1; J: TRBJ1-6; V: TRBV3-1/TRBV3-2; size: .; CDR3: CASSQGQLHNSPLHF; DNA: TGTGCCAGCAGCCAGGGACAGCTTCATAATTCACCCCTCCACTTT
D: TRBD1; J: TRBJ2-4; V: TRBV6-5; size: .; CDR3: CATFDRGGSKNIQYF; DNA: TGTGCCACATTCGACAGGGGAGGTTCCAAAAACATTCAGTACTTC
D: .; J: TRBJ2-7; V: TRBV5-1; size: .; CDR3: CASSLDRAYEQYF; DNA: TGCGCCAGCAGCTTGGACAGGGCCTACGAGCAGTACTTC
D: .; J: TRBJ1-2; V: TRBV27; size: .; CDR3: CASSLDRGTYGYTF; DNA: TGTGCCAGCAGTTTAGATCGCGGAACCTATGGCTACACCTTC
D: TRBD2; J: TRBJ2-1; V: TRBV5-1; size: .; CDR3: CASSLPSGANYNEQFF; DNA: TGCGCCAGCAGCTTGCCTAGCGGGGCCAACTACAATGAGCAGTTCTTC
D: .; J: TRBJ2-7; V: TRBV10-3; size: once; CDR3: CAIKGGPGFEQYF; DNA: TGTGCCATCAAGGGGGGGCCCGGCTTCGAGCAGTACTTC
D: .; J: TRBJ2-5; V: TRBV13; size: .; CDR3: CASSISRTQYF; DNA: TGTGCCAGCAGCATTAGTCGGACCCAGTACTTC
D: TRBD1; J: TRBJ1-5; V: TRBV6-5; size: .; CDR3: CASRQLTGGEQPQHF; DNA: TGTGCCAGCAGACAACTCACAGGGGGCGAACAGCCCCAGCATTTT
D: .; J: TRBJ2-7; V: TRBV5-4; size: .; CDR3: CASSSPSRSSYEQYF; DNA: TGTGCCAGCAGCTCTCCCTCAAGGAGCTCCTACGAGCAGTACTTC
D: TRBD1; J: TRBJ2-7; V: TRBV12-3/TRBV12-4; size: few; CDR3: CASSPGTGGTDF; DNA: TGTGCCAGCAGCCCTGGGACAGGGGGCACGGACTTC
D: TRBD1; J: TRBJ2-1; V: TRBV18; size: .; CDR3: CASSPPRGTGQNEQFF; DNA: TGTGCCAGCTCACCACCTAGGGGGACAGGGCAAAATGAGCAGTTCTTC
D: .; J: TRBJ2-3; V: TRBV13; size: .; CDR3: CASSLGPRSTDTQYF; DNA: TGTGCCAGCAGCTTAGGACCCCGGAGCACAGATACGCAGTATTTT
D: TRBD1; J: TRBJ1-5; V: TRBV18; size: .; CDR3: CASSPGQGRNQPQHF; DNA: TGTGCCAGCTCCCCAGGACAGGGGCGCAATCAGCCCCAGCATTTT
D: TRBD1; J: TRBJ2-1; V: TRBV7-3; size: .; CDR3: CASSSHRGPYNEQFF; DNA: TGTGCCAGCAGCTCCCACAGGGGACCCTACAATGAGCAGTTCTTC
D: TRBD1; J: TRBJ2-3; V: TRBV7-2; size: .; CDR3: CASSLDGRGLADTQYF; DNA: TGTGCCAGCAGCTTAGATGGCAGGGGGCTGGCAGATACGCAGTATTTT
D: TRBD2; J: TRBJ2-7; V: TRBV7-2; size: .; CDR3: CASSLGTSGTYEQYF; DNA: TGTGCCAGCAGCCTCGGGACTAGCGGCACCTACGAGCAGTACTTC
D: .; J: TRBJ2-5; V: TRBV3-1/TRBV3-2; size: .; CDR3: CASSHLGETQYF; DNA: TGTGCCAGCAGCCATCTCGGGGAGACCCAGTACTTC
D: TRBD1; J: TRBJ1-1; V: TRBV18; size: .; CDR3: CASSLGTGGNTEAFF; DNA: TGTGCCAGCTCACTCGGGACAGGGGGCAACACTGAAGCTTTCTTT
D: .; J: TRBJ1-2; V: TRBV6-1; size: .; CDR3: CASSEAQGVNYGYTF; DNA: TGTGCCAGCAGTGAAGCGCAGGGTGTTAACTATGGCTACACCTTC
D: .; J: TRBJ2-5; V: TRBV29-1; size: .; CDR3: CSVEVGRETQYF; DNA: TGCAGCGTTGAAGTGGGGCGAGAGACCCAGTACTTC
D: .; J: TRBJ1-3; V: TRBV11-2; size: .; CDR3: CASSLQDSSGNTIYF; DNA: TGTGCCAGCAGCTTACAGGATAGCTCTGGAAACACCATATATTTT
D: .; J: TRBJ2-6; V: TRBV19; size: .; CDR3: CATHPDRVSGANVLTF; DNA: TGTGCCACTCATCCCGACCGGGTTTCTGGGGCCAACGTCCTGACTTTC
D: .; J: TRBJ2-5; V: TRBV6-5; size: .; CDR3: CASSYGGGAWETQYF; DNA: TGTGCCAGCAGTTACGGGGGGGGCGCATGGGAGACCCAGTACTTC
D: .; J: TRBJ1-2; V: TRBV6-2/TRBV6-3; size: .; CDR3: CASSFFRGYTF; DNA: TGTGCCAGCAGTTTTTTTCGTGGCTACACCTTC
D: .; J: TRBJ1-1; V: TRBV7-6; size: .; CDR3: CASSFNPVGHPSNTEAFF; DNA: TGTGCCAGCAGCTTTAATCCTGTCGGTCACCCCTCGAACACTGAAGCTTTCTTT
D: TRBD1; J: TRBJ2-3; V: TRBV24-1; size: .; CDR3: CATSDSRQGLGPQYF; DNA: TGTGCCACCAGTGACTCCAGACAGGGCCTCGGGCCGCAGTATTTT
D: .; J: TRBJ2-4; V: TRBV28; size: few; CDR3: CASSSQGGGNIQYF; DNA: TGTGCCAGCAGTTCACAGGGGGGAGGGAACATTCAGTACTTC
D: .; J: TRBJ2-2; V: TRBV7-9; size: .; CDR3: CASSLYIDTGELFF; DNA: TGTGCCAGCAGCTTATATATAGACACCGGGGAGCTGTTTTTT
D: .; J: TRBJ1-1; V: TRBV4-2; size: .; CDR3: CASSHETYRNTEAFF; DNA: TGTGCCAGCAGCCATGAAACTTACCGGAACACTGAAGCTTTCTTT
D: TRBD1; J: TRBJ2-7; V: TRBV6-5; size: .; CDR3: CASSPTGGHEQYF; DNA: TGTGCCAGCAGTCCTACAGGGGGCCACGAGCAGTACTTC
D: TRBD2; J: TRBJ2-3; V: TRBV7-9; size: .; CDR3: CASSYGGAGGPDTQYF; DNA: TGTGCCAGCAGCTACGGCGGGGCGGGGGGGCCAGATACGCAGTATTTT
D: .; J: TRBJ1-5; V: TRBV30; size: .; CDR3: CAWKDRGGVSNQPQHF; DNA: TGTGCCTGGAAAGACCGAGGGGGGGTGAGCAATCAGCCCCAGCATTTT
D: .; J: TRBJ1-6; V: TRBV4-1; size: .; CDR3: CASSQPARGRDSPLHF; DNA: TGCGCCAGCAGCCAACCGGCCAGGGGCAGAGATTCACCCCTCCACTTT
D: TRBD1; J: TRBJ2-2; V: TRBV7-3; size: .; CDR3: CASSRSGTGNGGELFF; DNA: TGTGCCAGCAGCCGGTCCGGGACAGGGAACGGCGGGGAGCTGTTTTTT
D: .; J: TRBJ1-5; V: TRBV19; size: .; CDR3: CASSLPSIYSNQPQHF; DNA: TGTGCCAGTAGTTTGCCGAGCATCTATAGCAATCAGCCCCAGCATTTT
D: TRBD1; J: TRBJ1-1; V: TRBV5-1; size: .; CDR3: CASSLRPTGGVTEAFF; DNA: TGCGCCAGCAGTTTACGCCCGACAGGGGGGGTGACTGAAGCTTTCTTT
D: .; J: TRBJ1-4; V: TRBV7-9; size: .; CDR3: CASSLVGRDNEKLFF; DNA: TGTGCCAGCAGCTTAGTAGGGAGGGATAATGAAAAACTGTTTTTT
D: TRBD2; J: TRBJ2-3; V: TRBV27; size: .; CDR3: CASSPQRLAGVVDTQYF; DNA: TGTGCCAGCAGTCCTCAACGACTAGCGGGGGTGGTAGATACGCAGTATTTT
D: .; J: TRBJ2-1; V: TRBV9; size: .; CDR3: CASSVSPGIYEQFF; DNA: TGTGCCAGCAGCGTATCCCCGGGAATCTATGAGCAGTTCTTC
D: TRBD2; J: TRBJ2-5; V: TRBV5-1; size: .; CDR3: CASSSWLGAGGPRETQYF; DNA: TGCGCCAGCAGCTCCTGGTTAGGAGCGGGGGGGCCTCGGGAGACCCAGTACTTC
D: TRBD1; J: TRBJ1-1; V: TRBV27; size: .; CDR3: CASSKGGLGSEAFF; DNA: TGTGCCAGCAGTAAAGGGGGCCTGGGCTCTGAAGCTTTCTTT
D: TRBD2; J: TRBJ2-1; V: TRBV3-1/TRBV3-2; size: .; CDR3: CASSLREGGDEQFF; DNA: TGTGCCAGCAGCCTAAGGGAGGGAGGGGATGAGCAGTTCTTC